What follows are 32 T cell receptor beta chains derived from one specimen sequenced in a study of blood T cell repertoires in COVID-19. Generated by immunoSEQ multiplex PCR, the TCRdb table keeps only in-frame clones and is missing some. Altogether 400,000 to 450,000 clones are present, around 90% being singletons, with the ten largest covering 0.75% to 0.85%. Sequencing was done on a sample of peripheral blood. Receptor source: a man between 18 and 29 years old with COVID-19, enrolled during active disease.

The chain couples TRBV2 to TRBJ2-1, with TRBD2 identical over 8 bases. CDR1 and CDR2 (germline): SNHLY, FYNNEI. The CDR3 covers 15 residues. The J segment lost 1 base and the V segment lost 6 bases, leaving 5 bases of the junction unmatched. For the CDR3, the DNA is TGTGCCAGCAGAGATAGCGGGATTTCCTACAATGAGCAGTTCTTC. It specifies CASRDSGISYNEQFF. The full variable domain, with the rest looked up from reference TRBV2 and TRBJ2-1, is EPEVTQTPSHQVTQMGQEVILRCVPISNHLYFYWYRQILGQKVEFLVSFYNNEISEKSEIFDDQFSVERPDGSNFTLKIRSTKLEDSAMYFCASRDSGISYNEQFFGPGTRLTVL.

In DNA form, the CDR3 reads TGTGCCAGCAGTTTACCAGGGCGCAATGAGCAGTTCTTC. Amino acids: CASSLPGRNEQFF. The chain combines TRBV28 with TRBJ2-1; weak D call: TRBD1 (5 bases). CDR3 length: 13 residues. Per germline, CDR1 MDHEN and CDR2 SYDVKM. The V and J ends lost 2 bases and 6 bases respectively, with 8 bases between them.

The chain combines TRBV7-9 with TRBJ1-2; TRBD1 agrees at 7 bases. CDR3 length equals 12 residues. From germline, CDR1 is SEHNR and CDR2 FQNEAQ (reference sequence). Losses at the gene ends were 5 bases for V and 5 bases for J; bases not matched to a gene: 2. Here the CDR3 DNA reads TGTGCCAGCAGCACACAGGGGTATGGCTACACCTTC. Protein product: CASSTQGYGYTF.

The chain links TRBV9 to TRBJ1-6, with 9 bases identical to TRBD1. Germline assignment: CDR1 SGDLS and CDR2 YYNGEE. V dropped 2 bases and J dropped 13; count of bases not matched to a gene: 13. The CDR3 covers 16 residues. CDR3 protein: CASSVTGGDSTAPLHF. The CDR3 region has the DNA TGTGCCAGCAGCGTTACAGGGGGCGATTCGACGGCGCCCCTCCACTTT.

The rearrangement links TRBV5-5 to TRBJ2-3, with a tentative D call TRBD2 (5 bases). Trimming cost V 3 bases and J 5 bases, with 19 bases left between them. The CDR3 is 16 residues long. Germline lookup yields CDR1 SGHKS and CDR2 YYEKEE (reference sequence). The chain's CDR3 is CASSSGEGSGIDTQYF. CDR3 nucleotides: TGTGCCAGCAGCTCTGGTGAGGGTTCGGGTATAGATACGCAGTATTTT. The full variable domain, in which reference TRBV5-5 and TRBJ2-3 provide the parts outside the CDR3, is DAGVTQSPTHLIKTRGQQVTLRCSPISGHKSVSWYQQVLGQGPQFIFQYYEKEERGRGNFPDRFSARQFPNYSSELNVNALLLGDSALYLCASSSGEGSGIDTQYFGPGTRLTVL.

This clone has just one count. This sequence may be a read error, since a much larger clone differs from it by one base. V is TRBV2 and J is TRBJ2-3; 12 bases fit TRBD2. In germline, CDR1 is SNHLY, CDR2 FYNNEI. The CDR3 runs 15 residues. V dropped 4 bases and J dropped 1; count of bases not matched to a gene: 0. This chain's CDR3 is CASSGTSGGTDTQYF. The CDR3 DNA sequence: TGTGCCAGCAGTGGGACTAGCGGGGGCACAGATACGCAGTATTTT.

The rearrangement joins TRBV6-1 to TRBJ2-5; 9 bases map to TRBD1. Germline CDR1 is MNHNS and CDR2 is SASEGT. V lost 2 bases and J lost 5; bases outside the gene matches: 6. The CDR3 spans 15 residues. CDR3 in DNA: TGTGCCAGCAGTGAACCGGGACAGGGTTTGGAGACCCAGTACTTC. It encodes CASSEPGQGLETQYF.

The chain recombines TRBV5-1 with TRBJ2-2; D remains unclear. CDR3 length: 15 residues. Trimming stripped 0 bases from V and 2 bases from J, with 8 bases between. CDR1 SGHRS and CDR2 YFSETQ come from the germline V gene. The CDR3 loop reads CASSLVVLNTGELFF. CDR3 bases: TGCGCCAGCAGCTTGGTAGTCCTCAACACCGGGGAGCTGTTTTTT.

This chain uses TRBV6-5 with TRBJ1-6; no reliable D call. Germline V gene sequence: CDR1 MNHEY, CDR2 SVGAGI. V lost 7 bases to trimming and J lost 4 bases, with 11 bases between them. The length of the CDR3 is 14 residues. The CDR3 loop is CASTRQVYNSPLHF. DNA of the CDR3: TGTGCCAGCACCCGACAAGTATATAATTCACCCCTCCACTTT.

The chain couples TRBV14 to TRBJ2-1, with D possibly TRBD1 on 5 matching bases. This CDR3 has 19 amino acids. Germline lookup yields CDR1 SGHDN and CDR2 FVKESK. Trimming took 1 base from V and 1 from J, leaving 20 bases between them. CDR3 sequence (DNA): TGTGCCAGCAGCCAAGGTCAGTGGGGCGTCAAGGGGTCCTACAATGAGCAGTTCTTC. Translating it yields CASSQGQWGVKGSYNEQFF.

The chain combines TRBV5-4 with TRBJ2-7; 7 nucleotides line up with TRBD2. Germline CDR1 SGHNT, CDR2 YYREEE (reference sequence). Trimming at V came to 1 base and at J to 3 bases, leaving 10 bases not matched to a gene. The CDR3 is 16 residues long. CDR3 sequence: CASSLTPRGGDYEQYF. The CDR3 DNA reads TGTGCCAGCAGCTTGACTCCGAGGGGAGGGGACTACGAGCAGTACTTC.

This chain uses TRBV7-3 with TRBJ2-2; 7 bases align to TRBD2. J lost 4 bases, V lost 5 bases, and 7 bases had no gene match. Germline V gene sequence: CDR1 SGHTA, CDR2 FQGTGA. The CDR3 has 15 residues. The DNA of the CDR3 is TGTGCCAGCAGCGTTGGGCTAGCGGCCACCGGGGAGCTGTTTTTT. Amino acid sequence: CASSVGLAATGELFF.

The chain has TRBV5-1 and TRBJ1-5; the D gene is possibly TRBD1 (6 bases). Germline V gene sequence: CDR1 SGHRS, CDR2 YFSETQ. The CDR3 is made up of 14 amino acids. With 0 bases removed from V and 7 bases from J, the gap between germline ends came to 11 bases. The CDR3 spells CASSLVGGDQPQHF. The DNA for the CDR3 is TGCGCCAGCAGCTTGGTAGGGGGGGACCAGCCCCAGCATTTT.

The J gene is TRBJ1-1, the V gene TRBV20-1; D might be TRBD1 (6 bases). The V end lost 6 bases, the J end lost 4 bases, and 9 bases lay between the germline ends. The length of the CDR3 is 11 residues. Germline assignment: CDR1 DFQATT and CDR2 SNEGSKA (reference sequence). The CDR3 coding sequence is TGCAGTGCGAGGGGGGGCACTGAAGCTTTCTTT. Residues: CSARGGTEAFF.

The chain links TRBV5-1 to TRBJ2-5, with 15 bases identical to TRBD2. Per the germline V gene, CDR1 is SGHRS and CDR2 is YFSETQ. V lost 4 bases, J lost 6 bases, and 4 bases stayed unmatched. CDR3 size: 15 residues. The CDR3 nucleotides are TGCGCCAGCAGCGAAGGGACTAGCGGGAGGAAGACCCAGTACTTC. Protein product: CASSEGTSGRKTQYF.

As to this clone: This specimen includes other DNA sequences encoding the same CDR3. The chain joins TRBV3-1 (or the pseudogene TRBV3-2) to TRBJ2-7; TRBD2 matches 11 bases. Germline V gene sequence: CDR1 LGHDT, CDR2 YNNKEL (reference sequence). Trimming took 0 bases from V and 2 from J; bases not matched to a gene: 0. The CDR3 covers 15 residues. The CDR3 here is CASSQDSGGAYEQYF. The CDR3 bases are TGTGCCAGCAGCCAAGATAGCGGGGGGGCCTACGAGCAGTACTTC.

This clone came up once. The chain combines TRBV7-9 with TRBJ1-1; the D gene is possibly TRBD1 (5 bases). The CDR3 extends over 13 amino acids. The V gene's germline CDR1 is SEHNR and CDR2 FQNEAQ (reference sequence). Trimming left V 5 bases short and J 8 bases short, with 15 bases between. CDR3 region: CASSASTGSEAFF. The CDR3 coding sequence is TGTGCCAGCAGCGCCTCCACAGGTAGCGAAGCTTTCTTT. Variable domain in full (rest from reference TRBV7-9 and TRBJ1-1): DTGVSQNPRHKITKRGQNVTFRCDPISEHNRLYWYRQTLGQGPEFLTYFQNEAQLEKSRLLSDRFSAERPKGSFSTLEIQRTEQGDSAMYLCASSASTGSEAFFGQGTRLTVV.

The rearrangement uses TRBV12-3 or TRBV12-4 and TRBJ2-5; perhaps TRBD2 as D (6 bases). V was pared by 5 bases and J by 4 bases, with 11 bases between. CDR3 size: 13 residues. The CDR3 DNA sequence: TGTGCCAGCAGTCCGGGGGTACGAGAGACCCAGTACTTC. Its translation is CASSPGVRETQYF.

V gene TRBV2 combines with J gene TRBJ2-4, with D maybe TRBD1 (5 bases). Trimming left V 8 bases short and J 6 bases short, with 11 bases between. The germline V gene encodes CDR1 SNHLY and CDR2 FYNNEI. The CDR3 is made up of 12 amino acids. The CDR3 nucleotides are TGTGCCAGCCTATCCAGGGTAAACATTCAGTACTTC. This codes for CASLSRVNIQYF.

The V gene is TRBV5-1, the J gene TRBJ2-3; 7 bases are shared with TRBD2. Unmatched junction bases numbered 7, after V lost 0 bases and J lost 6 bases. Germline CDR1 reads SGHRS; CDR2 reads YFSETQ. The CDR3 extends over 15 amino acids. CDR3 DNA: TGCGCCAGCAGCTTGGTATCGGGAGCGGGGGATACGCAGTATTTT. Protein product: CASSLVSGAGDTQYF. The full variable domain, in which reference TRBV5-1 and TRBJ2-3 provide the parts outside the CDR3, is KAGVTQTPRYLIKTRGQQVTLSCSPISGHRSVSWYQQTPGQGLQFLFEYFSETQRNKGNFPGRFSGRQFSNSRSEMNVSTLELGDSALYLCASSLVSGAGDTQYFGPGTRLTVL.

In this sample, this clone turned up once. The V and J genes are TRBV6-1 and TRBJ2-3; D not resolved. V gave up 2 bases and J gave up 11 bases, with 17 bases separating them. CDR1 MNHNS and CDR2 SASEGT come from the germline V gene. The CDR3 is made up of 14 amino acids. In nucleotides, the CDR3 is TGTGCCAGCAGTGAACTGGCAGCCTCACCGGGGCAGTATTTT. Protein product: CASSELAASPGQYF.

This clone was found a few times. The chain is built from TRBV12-3 or TRBV12-4 and TRBJ1-4, with 7 bases lining up with TRBD1. V lost 6 bases and J lost 7; bases outside the gene matches: 2. The CDR3 extends over 12 amino acids. Written as DNA, the CDR3 is TGTGCCAGCAGACAGGGGCGTGAAAAACTGTTTTTT. Residues: CASRQGREKLFF.

V is TRBV10-3 and J is TRBJ2-3; 8 bases are a match to TRBD2. CDR1 ENHRY and CDR2 SYGVKD come from the germline V gene. The trim removed 3 bases at V and 2 bases at J, leaving 7 bases unmatched. CDR3 size: 16 residues. CDR3 loop: CAISDPKRGTTDTQYF. The CDR3 DNA is TGTGCCATCAGTGACCCCAAGCGGGGGACCACAGATACGCAGTATTTT.

The rearrangement joins TRBV3-1 (or the pseudogene TRBV3-2) to TRBJ1-2; no definite D call. This CDR3 region has 18 residues. The V gene's germline CDR1 is LGHDT and CDR2 YNNKEL (reference sequence). With 0 bases removed from V and 7 bases from J, the gap between germline ends came to 24 bases. This CDR3 is CASSQDPSLAAVVGGYTF. As DNA, the CDR3 is TGTGCCAGCAGCCAAGATCCTAGTTTGGCAGCCGTGGTGGGTGGCTACACCTTC.

This sequence joins TRBV6-5 and TRBJ2-7, with 11 nucleotides matching TRBD2. CDR1 and CDR2 from the germline V gene are MNHEY and SVGAGI. J lost 2 bases, V lost 5 bases, and 5 bases had no gene match. The CDR3 loop spans 15 amino acids. CDR3 sequence: CASSLGLAGTYEQYF. Here the CDR3 DNA reads TGTGCCAGCAGTCTTGGACTAGCGGGTACCTACGAGCAGTACTTC.

The rearrangement links TRBV7-7 to TRBJ2-7; tentative D call: TRBD1 (6 bases). Germline lookup yields CDR1 SSHAT and CDR2 FNYEAQ (reference sequence). The CDR3 extends over 11 amino acids. For the CDR3, the DNA is TGTGCTGCAGGGGCCTCCTACGAGCAGTACTTC. Its translation is CAAGASYEQYF.

The rearrangement uses TRBV3-1 (or the pseudogene TRBV3-2) and TRBJ1-1; TRBD1 agrees at 8 bases. The trim removed 4 bases at V and 8 bases at J, leaving 6 bases unmatched. The CDR3 sequence is 13 residues long. The germline V gene has CDR1 LGHDT and CDR2 YNNKEL (reference sequence). The CDR3 sequence: CASSRTGSLEAFF. The CDR3 DNA reads as TGTGCCAGCAGCCGGACAGGGTCCCTGGAAGCTTTCTTT.

The V call is TRBV5-1, the J call TRBJ2-4, with TRBD1 identical over 9 bases. Losses at the gene ends were 3 bases for V and 1 base for J; bases not matched to a gene: 5. The CDR3 is 16 residues long. The germline V gene has CDR1 SGHRS and CDR2 YFSETQ. The CDR3 sequence is CASSSRDRDAKNIQYF. The CDR3 DNA reads as TGCGCCAGCAGCTCCAGGGACAGGGACGCCAAAAACATTCAGTACTTC.

The chain employs TRBV9 and TRBJ1-2; 7 bases agree with TRBD1. The length of the CDR3 is 15 residues. The germline gives CDR1 SGDLS, CDR2 YYNGEE. V dropped 1 base and J dropped 7; count of bases not matched to a gene: 10. The CDR3 nucleotides read TGTGCCAGCAGCGTACGATGGGACAGCATCTCTGGCTACACCTTC. Protein product: CASSVRWDSISGYTF.

The rearrangement joins TRBV5-1 to TRBJ2-3; D ambiguous. The germline V and J ends were trimmed by 0 bases and 2 bases, with 7 bases remaining between them. The CDR3 extends over 14 amino acids. The germline CDR1 and CDR2 sequences are SGHRS and YFSETQ. The DNA for the CDR3 is TGCGCCAGCAGCTTGGGGCGGATCACAGATACGCAGTATTTT. It codes for CASSLGRITDTQYF.

The chain links TRBV3-1 (or the pseudogene TRBV3-2) to TRBJ2-5; 8 positions match TRBD2. Germline V lookup: CDR1 LGHDT, CDR2 YNNKEL (reference sequence). Unmatched junction bases numbered 4, after V lost 6 bases and J lost 4 bases. The CDR3 extends over 13 amino acids. CDR3 nucleotide sequence: TGTGCCAGCAGGTCGGGGGGGGTAGAGACCCAGTACTTC. Translated: CASRSGGVETQYF.

The rearrangement uses TRBV7-6 and TRBJ2-3; tentative D call: TRBD2 (6 bases). The CDR3 is 14 residues long. Germline CDR1 SGHVS, CDR2 FNYEAQ. Trimming shortened V by 0 bases and J by 3 bases, and 7 bases separated the two germline ends. For the CDR3, the DNA is TGTGCCAGCAGCTTAGCGGGGGGAACAGATACGCAGTATTTT. It encodes CASSLAGGTDTQYF. Complete variable domain (other parts from reference TRBV7-6 and TRBJ2-3): GAGVSQSPRYKVTKRGQDVALRCDPISGHVSLYWYRQALGQGPEFLTYFNYEAQQDKSGLPNDRFSAERPEGSISTLTIQRTEQRDSAMYRCASSLAGGTDTQYFGPGTRLTVL.